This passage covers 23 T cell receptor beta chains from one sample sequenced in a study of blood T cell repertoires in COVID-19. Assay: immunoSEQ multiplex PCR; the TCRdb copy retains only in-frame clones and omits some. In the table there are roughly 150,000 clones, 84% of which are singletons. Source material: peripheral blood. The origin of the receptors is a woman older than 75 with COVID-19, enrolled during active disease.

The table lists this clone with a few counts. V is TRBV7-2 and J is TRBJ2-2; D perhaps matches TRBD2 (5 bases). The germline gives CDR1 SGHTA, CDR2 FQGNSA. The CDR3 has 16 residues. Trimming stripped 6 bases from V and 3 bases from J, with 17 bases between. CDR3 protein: CASSFDRRRYTGELFF. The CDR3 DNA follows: TGTGCCAGCAGTTTTGATAGGAGGCGTTACACCGGGGAGCTGTTTTTT.

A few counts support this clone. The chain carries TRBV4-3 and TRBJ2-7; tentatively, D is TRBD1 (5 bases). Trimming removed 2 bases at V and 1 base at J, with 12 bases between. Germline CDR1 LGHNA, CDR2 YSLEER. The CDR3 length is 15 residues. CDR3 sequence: CASSQQGGISYEQYF. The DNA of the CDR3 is TGCGCCAGCAGCCAACAGGGCGGCATTTCCTACGAGCAGTACTTC.

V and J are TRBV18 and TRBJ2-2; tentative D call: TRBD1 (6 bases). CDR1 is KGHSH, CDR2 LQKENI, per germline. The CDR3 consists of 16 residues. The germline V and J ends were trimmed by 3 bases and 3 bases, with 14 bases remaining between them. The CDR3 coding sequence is TGTGCCAGCTCACCCCGGGACACGCGTGACACCGGGGAGCTGTTTTTT. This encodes CASSPRDTRDTGELFF.

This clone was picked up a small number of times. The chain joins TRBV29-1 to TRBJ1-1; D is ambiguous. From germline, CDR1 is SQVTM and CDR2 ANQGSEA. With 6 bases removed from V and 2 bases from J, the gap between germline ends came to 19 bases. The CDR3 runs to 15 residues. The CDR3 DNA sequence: TGCAGCGTGCCGAACCGGGGTAAAGCTAACACTGAAGCTTTCTTT. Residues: CSVPNRGKANTEAFF.

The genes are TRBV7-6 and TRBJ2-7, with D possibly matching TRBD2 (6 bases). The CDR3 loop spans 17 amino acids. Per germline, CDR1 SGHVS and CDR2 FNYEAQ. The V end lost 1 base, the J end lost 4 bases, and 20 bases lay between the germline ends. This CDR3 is CASSLVTLQGGAYEQYF. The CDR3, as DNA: TGTGCCAGCAGCTTAGTCACCCTCCAAGGAGGGGCGTACGAGCAGTACTTC.

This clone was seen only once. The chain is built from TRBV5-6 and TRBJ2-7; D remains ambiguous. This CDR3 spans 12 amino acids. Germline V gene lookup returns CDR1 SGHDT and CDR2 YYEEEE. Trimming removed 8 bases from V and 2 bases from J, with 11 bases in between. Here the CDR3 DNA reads TGTGCCAGTAGCCGGCGGACCTACGAGCAGTACTTC. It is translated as CASSRRTYEQYF.

The CDR3 bases are TGTGCCAGCAGCCCGGGCTGGGCTAGCGAGTCAGATACGCAGTATTTT. This codes for CASSPGWASESDTQYF. This rearrangement joins TRBV7-3 to TRBJ2-3; tentatively, D is TRBD2 (6 bases). The CDR3 is 16 residues long. In germline, CDR1 is SGHTA, CDR2 FQGTGA. Trimming took 5 bases from V and 4 from J, leaving 19 bases between them.

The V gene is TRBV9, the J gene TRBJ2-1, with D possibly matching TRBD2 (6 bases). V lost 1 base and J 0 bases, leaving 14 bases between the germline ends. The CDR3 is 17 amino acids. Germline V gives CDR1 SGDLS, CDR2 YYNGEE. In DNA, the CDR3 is TGTGCCAGCAGCGTAAGGGTAGCGGTCTTCTCCTACAATGAGCAGTTCTTC. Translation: CASSVRVAVFSYNEQFF.

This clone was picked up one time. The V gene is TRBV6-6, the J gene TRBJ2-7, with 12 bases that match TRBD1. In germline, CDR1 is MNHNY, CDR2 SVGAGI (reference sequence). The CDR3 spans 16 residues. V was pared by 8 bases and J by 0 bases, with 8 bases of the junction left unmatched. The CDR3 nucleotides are TGTGCCAGCGCAGGGACAGGGGGCGCGGGCTCCTACGAGCAGTACTTC. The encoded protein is CASAGTGGAGSYEQYF.

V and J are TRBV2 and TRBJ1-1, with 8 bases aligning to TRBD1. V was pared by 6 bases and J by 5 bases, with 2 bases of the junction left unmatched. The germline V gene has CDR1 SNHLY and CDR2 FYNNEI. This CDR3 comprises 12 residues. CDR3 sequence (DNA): TGTGCCAGCAGCCGGACAGGGACTGAAGCTTTCTTT. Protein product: CASSRTGTEAFF.

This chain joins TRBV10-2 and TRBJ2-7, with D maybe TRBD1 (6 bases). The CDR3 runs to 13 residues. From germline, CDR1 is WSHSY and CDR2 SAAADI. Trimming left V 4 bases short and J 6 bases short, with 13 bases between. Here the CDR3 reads CASSVNRAGEQYF. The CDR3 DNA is TGCGCCAGCAGTGTAAACAGGGCCGGCGAGCAGTACTTC.

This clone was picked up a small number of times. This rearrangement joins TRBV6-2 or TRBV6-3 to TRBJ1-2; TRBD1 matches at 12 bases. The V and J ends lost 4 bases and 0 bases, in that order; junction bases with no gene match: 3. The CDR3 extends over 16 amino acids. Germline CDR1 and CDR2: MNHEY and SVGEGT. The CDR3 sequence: CASSWDRGQTNYGYTF. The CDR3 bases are TGTGCCAGCAGTTGGGACAGGGGGCAAACTAACTATGGCTACACCTTC.

The CDR3 region is CASSPVSYSNQPQHF. The CDR3 DNA reads TGTGCCAGCAGTCCAGTGTCTTATAGCAATCAGCCCCAGCATTTT. The chain has TRBV6-5 and TRBJ1-5, with D hard to call. Looked up from germline, CDR1 is MNHEY and CDR2 is SVGAGI. This CDR3 contains 15 residues. Trimming took off 5 bases at V and 0 bases at J, with 11 bases between the two ends.

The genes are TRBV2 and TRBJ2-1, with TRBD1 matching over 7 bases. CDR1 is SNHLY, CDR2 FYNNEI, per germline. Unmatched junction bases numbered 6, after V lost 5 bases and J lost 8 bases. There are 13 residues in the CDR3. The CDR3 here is CASSLGQPDEQFF. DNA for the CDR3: TGTGCCAGCAGTTTGGGACAGCCGGATGAGCAGTTCTTC.

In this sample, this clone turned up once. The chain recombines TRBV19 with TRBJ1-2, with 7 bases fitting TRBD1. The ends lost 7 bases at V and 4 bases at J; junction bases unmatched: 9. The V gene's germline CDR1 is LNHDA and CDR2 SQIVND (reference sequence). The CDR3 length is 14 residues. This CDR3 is CASTNRGMTYGYTF. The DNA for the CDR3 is TGTGCCAGTACCAACAGGGGAATGACCTATGGCTACACCTTC.

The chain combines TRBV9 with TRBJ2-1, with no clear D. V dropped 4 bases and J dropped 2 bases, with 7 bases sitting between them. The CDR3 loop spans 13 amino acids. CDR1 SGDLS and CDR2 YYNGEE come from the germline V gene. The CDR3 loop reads CASSLRAYNEQFF. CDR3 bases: TGTGCCAGCAGCCTCCGGGCCTACAATGAGCAGTTCTTC.

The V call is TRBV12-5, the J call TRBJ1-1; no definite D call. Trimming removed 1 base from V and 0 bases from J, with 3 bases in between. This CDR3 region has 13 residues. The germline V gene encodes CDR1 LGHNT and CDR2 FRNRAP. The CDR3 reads CASGLDMNTEAFF. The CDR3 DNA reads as TGTGCTAGTGGTTTGGACATGAACACTGAAGCTTTCTTT.

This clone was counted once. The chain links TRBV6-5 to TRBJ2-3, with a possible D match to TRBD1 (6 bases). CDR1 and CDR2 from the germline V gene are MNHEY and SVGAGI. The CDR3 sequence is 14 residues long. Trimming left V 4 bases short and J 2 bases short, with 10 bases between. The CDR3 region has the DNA TGTGCCAGCAGTTCGGGACATATCACAGATACGCAGTATTTT. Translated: CASSSGHITDTQYF.

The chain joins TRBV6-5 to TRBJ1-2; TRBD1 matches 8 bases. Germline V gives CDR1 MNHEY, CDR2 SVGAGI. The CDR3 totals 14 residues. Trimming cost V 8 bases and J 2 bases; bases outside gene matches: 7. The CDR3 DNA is TGTGCCAGCGGCTGGACAGGGAAGAACTATGGCTACACCTTC. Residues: CASGWTGKNYGYTF.

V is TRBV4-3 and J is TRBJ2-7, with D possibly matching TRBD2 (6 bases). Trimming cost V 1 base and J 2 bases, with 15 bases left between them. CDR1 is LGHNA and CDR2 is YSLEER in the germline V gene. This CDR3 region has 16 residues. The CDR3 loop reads CASSQGRSGLTYEQYF. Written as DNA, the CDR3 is TGCGCCAGCAGCCAAGGTCGCTCAGGACTAACCTACGAGCAGTACTTC.

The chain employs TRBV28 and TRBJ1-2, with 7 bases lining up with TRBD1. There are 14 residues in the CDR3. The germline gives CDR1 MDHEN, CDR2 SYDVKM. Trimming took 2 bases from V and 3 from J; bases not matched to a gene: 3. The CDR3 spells CASSLGTDYYGYTF. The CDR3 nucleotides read TGTGCCAGCAGTTTAGGGACAGACTACTATGGCTACACCTTC.

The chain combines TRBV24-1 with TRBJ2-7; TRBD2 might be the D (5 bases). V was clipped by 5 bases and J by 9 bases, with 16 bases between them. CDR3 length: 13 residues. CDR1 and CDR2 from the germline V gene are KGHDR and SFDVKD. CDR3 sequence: CATSGGSQIGQYF. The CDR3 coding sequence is TGTGCCACCAGTGGAGGGAGTCAGATCGGGCAGTACTTC.

The CDR3 nucleotides are TGCGCCAGCAGCTTTGGACAGGCCCAAGAGACCCAGTACTTC. Amino acids: CASSFGQAQETQYF. This sequence joins TRBV5-1 and TRBJ2-5; 7 nucleotides match TRBD1. The CDR3 extends over 14 amino acids. The germline V gene has CDR1 SGHRS and CDR2 YFSETQ. J lost 1 base, V lost 2 bases, and 2 bases had no gene match. Full variable domain (remainder filled in from reference TRBV5-1 and TRBJ2-5): KAGVTQTPRYLIKTRGQQVTLSCSPISGHRSVSWYQQTPGQGLQFLFEYFSETQRNKGNFPGRFSGRQFSNSRSEMNVSTLELGDSALYLCASSFGQAQETQYFGPGTRLLVL.